These 16 T cell receptor beta chains originate from one sample sequenced in a study of follicular helper T cells after annual influenza vaccination (dated by TCRdb to 2016 to 2017). The method was the immunoSEQ multiplex PCR assay. TCRdb took this table from immuneACCESS and kept in-frame rearrangements with V and J called. Such tables lack part of the clones; where checked against another copy, unresolved V genes explain under half of the gap, and the rest is unexplained. In all, the sample holds fewer than 15,000 clones, and 78% of those were seen once. Roughly 0.44% of the sample belongs to the ten largest clones. What this sample's time point label stands for: 2015-2016 season, pre-vaccination. This material consisted of CXCR5- memory CD4+ T cells sorted from blood, taken on the day of influenza vaccination. This specimen's cell subset or site label, interpreted: CXCR5- memory CD4 T cells. These TCRs come from an adult who received the influenza vaccine.

This sequence joins TRBV6-5 and TRBJ1-1; TRBD1 might be the D (5 bases). Germline CDR1 and CDR2: MNHEY and SVGAGI. The CDR3 totals 15 residues. V was pared by 8 bases and J by 2 bases, with 18 bases between. CDR3: CASYKTTAGNTEAFF. The CDR3 nucleotides are TGTGCCAGCTATAAAACGACAGCGGGCAACACTGAAGCTTTCTTT.

This clone showed up just a few times. The chain carries TRBV6-1 and TRBJ1-6; D perhaps matches TRBD1 (5 bases). The V gene lost 6 bases and the J gene lost 6 bases, with 9 bases spanning the gap. The V gene's germline CDR1 is MNHNS and CDR2 SASEGT. The CDR3 contains 13 residues. CDR3 loop: CASSRGPNSPLHF. As DNA, the CDR3 is TGTGCCAGCAGCCGGGGCCCTAATTCACCCCTCCACTTT.

The chain carries TRBV6-5 and TRBJ2-7, with D unresolved. Trimming took off 0 bases at V and 4 bases at J, with 10 bases between the two ends. The CDR3 length is 14 residues. CDR1 is MNHEY and CDR2 is SVGAGI in the germline V gene. CDR3 sequence: CASSYSLGPYEQYF. In DNA, the CDR3 is TGTGCCAGCAGTTACTCGCTAGGCCCGTACGAGCAGTACTTC.

The chain recombines TRBV19 with TRBJ2-7, with D tentatively TRBD1 (5 bases). Per the germline V gene, CDR1 is LNHDA and CDR2 is SQIVND (reference sequence). The ends were cut back, 8 bases at V and 7 bases at J, with 18 bases in the middle. The CDR3 has 13 amino acids. The CDR3 reads CASQGIPTREQYF. CDR3 coding DNA: TGTGCCAGTCAGGGAATACCGACCAGGGAGCAGTACTTC.

This clone was detected only once. The rearrangement joins TRBV7-2 to TRBJ2-1; 8 nucleotides align to TRBD2. The CDR3 sequence is 16 residues long. Trimming at V came to 5 bases and at J to 9 bases, leaving 15 bases not matched to a gene. CDR1 is SGHTA and CDR2 is FQGNSA in the germline V gene. This CDR3 is CASSPRMGAGGREQFF. Here the CDR3 DNA reads TGTGCCAGCAGCCCTAGAATGGGGGCGGGGGGACGTGAGCAGTTCTTC.

The rearrangement uses TRBV29-1 and TRBJ2-1; D call uncertain. V lost 2 bases, J lost 6 bases, and 14 bases lay in between. This CDR3 has 14 amino acids. The germline V gene encodes CDR1 SQVTM and CDR2 ANQGSEA. CDR3 residues: CSVESLWQTNEQFF. Written as DNA, the CDR3 is TGCAGCGTTGAATCTTTGTGGCAGACCAATGAGCAGTTCTTC.

The rearrangement joins TRBV5-3 to TRBJ2-3; 10 nucleotides align to TRBD1. TRBV5-3 is placed among ORFs of uncertain function. CDR3 length: 19 amino acids. V shed 3 bases and J 3 bases; nucleotides not matched to a gene: 16. CDR3 sequence: CARSCSRDRGRRATDTQYF. CDR3 nucleotide sequence: TGTGCCAGAAGCTGCTCCCGGGACAGGGGTAGAAGGGCGACAGATACGCAGTATTTT.

The chain combines TRBV30 with TRBJ1-4; TRBD1 agrees at 8 bases. The length of the CDR3 is 13 residues. Germline values: CDR1 GTSNPN, CDR2 SVGIG (reference sequence). V was pared by 5 bases and J by 8 bases, with 7 bases of the junction left unmatched. The chain's CDR3 is CAWDRGGGEKLFF. CDR3 DNA sequence: TGTGCCTGGGACAGGGGCGGTGGGGAAAAACTGTTTTTT.

This rearrangement joins TRBV4-1 to TRBJ1-6; 7 bases map to TRBD1. After removal of 1 base from V and 6 bases from J, the junction contained 3 bases not matched to a gene. Germline CDR1 and CDR2: MGHRA and YSYEKL. CDR3 length equals 15 residues. CDR3 bases: TGCGCCAGCAGCCAAGGTCGACAGGGTAATTCACCCCTCCACTTT. As protein: CASSQGRQGNSPLHF.

The chain joins TRBV28 to TRBJ2-3; D remains unclear. Trimming left V 2 bases short and J 10 bases short, with 7 bases between. Germline CDR1 and CDR2: MDHEN and SYDVKM. This CDR3 region has 11 residues. Here the CDR3 reads CASSLRLAQYF. Here the CDR3 DNA reads TGTGCCAGCAGTTTACGGTTAGCGCAGTATTTT.

The CDR3 loop is CASSAGLAGGQGDTQYF. The DNA of the CDR3 is TGTGCCAGCAGCGCGGGACTAGCGGGGGGTCAGGGAGATACGCAGTATTTT. This sequence joins TRBV9 and TRBJ2-3; 15 bases are a match to TRBD2. CDR1 is SGDLS and CDR2 is YYNGEE in the germline V gene. V dropped 3 bases and J dropped 5; count of bases not matched to a gene: 7. The CDR3 covers 17 residues.

This chain joins TRBV5-1 and TRBJ2-2, with D perhaps TRBD2 (6 bases). This CDR3 has 16 amino acids. CDR1 and CDR2 from the germline V gene are SGHRS and YFSETQ. Trimming cost V 3 bases and J 6 bases, with 18 bases left between them. The CDR3 bases are TGCGCCAGCAGCTGGTCTGGGGCGGAGGGGTCCGGGGAGCTGTTTTTT. It encodes CASSWSGAEGSGELFF.

The rearrangement uses TRBV19 and TRBJ1-1; TRBD1 agrees at 8 bases. Unmatched junction bases numbered 7, after V lost 5 bases and J lost 2 bases. The germline gives CDR1 LNHDA, CDR2 SQIVND (reference sequence). The CDR3 is made up of 15 amino acids. CDR3 sequence reads: CASSLWTGPNTEAFF. In nucleotides, the CDR3 is TGTGCCAGTAGTCTTTGGACAGGGCCTAACACTGAAGCTTTCTTT. Full variable domain (outside the CDR3, taken from reference TRBV19 and TRBJ1-1): DGGITQSPKYLFRKEGQNVTLSCEQNLNHDAMYWYRQDPGQGLRLIYYSQIVNDFQKGDIAEGYSVSREKKESFPLTVTSAQKNPTAFYLCASSLWTGPNTEAFFGQGTRLTVV.

This chain joins TRBV29-1 and TRBJ1-1; D may be TRBD1 (5 bases). The CDR3 has 16 amino acids. The V end was cut by 4 bases, the J end by 0 bases, with 18 bases between. The germline gives CDR1 SQVTM, CDR2 ANQGSEA. Here the CDR3 reads CSVAQGWGMMNTEAFF. CDR3 in DNA: TGCAGCGTTGCGCAGGGATGGGGTATGATGAACACTGAAGCTTTCTTT.

This chain connects TRBV15 to TRBJ2-6; TRBD1 is a possible D gene (5 bases). This CDR3 is built from 15 residues. Germline CDR1 and CDR2: LNHNV and YYDKDF (reference sequence). Between the trimmed V and J ends, which lost 4 bases and 3 bases, there was a span of 10 bases. The CDR3 sequence: CATSTQQGGANVLTF. The CDR3 DNA is TGTGCCACCAGCACGCAGCAGGGTGGGGCCAACGTCCTGACTTTC.

This clone was seen once. The chain is built from TRBV7-9 and TRBJ1-1; D unclear. Deletions cut 1 base from V and 10 bases from J, with 10 bases between. The CDR3 length is 12 residues. Germline-derived CDR1 and CDR2 are SEHNR and FQNEAQ (reference sequence). The CDR3 DNA reads as TGTGCCAGCAGCTTAGGAGGGAATAGAGCTTTCTTT. Translation gives CASSLGGNRAFF.